This entry lists 22 T cell receptor beta chains sequenced from one sample in a study of OX40 agonist ivuxolimab in advanced cancers. The repertoire was sequenced with immunoSEQ multiplex PCR; TCRdb's copy has only in-frame clones and lacks some. The repertoire holds roughly 68,000 clones, approximately 90% seen once, with roughly 8.2% in the top ten. Sequenced material: CD4+ or CD8+ T cells sorted from blood, taken in a trial of the OX40 agonist ivuxolimab. The receptor source for this set is an adult with an advanced solid tumor such as melanoma, head and neck, liver or kidney cancer.

The chain couples TRBV5-1 to TRBJ1-1, with TRBD1 as a possible D gene (6 bases). The V end was cut by 4 bases, the J end by 5 bases, with 12 bases between. The CDR3 loop spans 13 amino acids. Germline V gene sequence: CDR1 SGHRS, CDR2 YFSETQ. CDR3 nucleotide sequence: TGCGCCAGCAGCGAGGGGGGAAGGACTGAAGCTTTCTTT. Translating it yields CASSEGGRTEAFF.

The chain links TRBV5-1 to TRBJ2-1; the match to TRBD2 covers 7 bases. The CDR3 contains 16 residues. Looked up from germline, CDR1 is SGHRS and CDR2 is YFSETQ. V dropped 4 bases and J dropped 0; count of bases not matched to a gene: 7. The CDR3 DNA follows: TGCGCCAGCAGCCTCGGTGGCGGGAGCTCCTACAATGAGCAGTTCTTC. Protein: CASSLGGGSSYNEQFF.

The CDR3 sequence: CASSSLTETFSGANVLTF. DNA for the CDR3: TGTGCCAGCAGCTCCCTGACAGAAACCTTCTCTGGGGCCAACGTCCTGACTTTC. The rearrangement uses TRBV7-3 and TRBJ2-6; possible D gene TRBD1, 5 bases. The CDR3 loop spans 18 amino acids. Germline CDR1 and CDR2: SGHTA and FQGTGA. The V and J ends lost 4 bases and 0 bases respectively, with 16 bases between them.

The J gene is TRBJ1-5, the V gene TRBV5-8; D is perhaps TRBD1 (6 bases). CDR1 is SGHTS and CDR2 is YDEGEE in the germline V gene. Trimming took off 0 bases at V and 2 bases at J, with 12 bases between the two ends. The CDR3 is made up of 16 amino acids. The CDR3 protein is CASSLGTGTGNQPQHF. The CDR3 DNA follows: TGTGCCAGCAGCTTGGGCACAGGGACGGGCAATCAGCCCCAGCATTTT.

The chain combines TRBV2 with TRBJ2-5; tentative D call: TRBD2 (6 bases). The V and J ends lost 5 bases and 5 bases respectively, with 9 bases between them. CDR3 size: 12 residues. Germline loops: CDR1 SNHLY, CDR2 FYNNEI. CDR3 bases: TGTGCCAGCAGTCCCGCGGGGGAGACCCAGTACTTC. Its translation: CASSPAGETQYF.

Only one count was recorded for this clone. This sequence joins TRBV7-9 and TRBJ2-5; TRBD1 aligns across 7 bases. Germline V gene sequence: CDR1 SEHNR, CDR2 FQNEAQ (reference sequence). V was clipped by 9 bases and J by 2 bases; unmatched bases: 9. This CDR3 contains 14 residues. CDR3 amino acids: CASGNGQEQETQYF. DNA for the CDR3: TGTGCCAGTGGCAATGGACAGGAACAAGAGACCCAGTACTTC.

In its sample, this clone was seen a few times. This rearrangement joins TRBV7-2 to TRBJ1-2; D uncertain. CDR3 length equals 15 residues. V was pared by 8 bases and J by 2 bases, with 18 bases between. The germline CDR1 and CDR2 sequences are SGHTA and FQGNSA. The CDR3, as DNA: TGTGCCAGCCGCCGCCAGATTACTGTCAACTATGGCTACACCTTC. This translates into CASRRQITVNYGYTF.

This rearrangement joins TRBV9 to TRBJ1-1, with 7 bases identical to TRBD1. The CDR3 sequence is 17 residues long. Germline CDR1 reads SGDLS; CDR2 reads YYNGEE. The J segment lost 3 bases and the V segment lost 2 bases, leaving 13 bases of the junction unmatched. CDR3 in amino acids: CASSVAAGTQGDTEAFF. CDR3 DNA: TGTGCCAGCAGCGTCGCGGCCGGGACCCAGGGGGACACTGAAGCTTTCTTT.

The genes are TRBV7-8 and TRBJ2-5; the match to TRBD2 covers 7 bases. The CDR3 spans 15 residues. V was pared by 4 bases and J by 4 bases, with 9 bases of the junction left unmatched. The germline V gene encodes CDR1 SGHVS and CDR2 FQNEAQ. The CDR3 DNA sequence: TGTGCCAGCAGCTCCAGCCCCCTAGCGGCAGAGACCCAGTACTTC. It is translated as CASSSSPLAAETQYF.

This clone appeared a single time. The chain links TRBV29-1 to TRBJ2-1; possible D gene TRBD2, 6 bases. Germline loops: CDR1 SQVTM, CDR2 ANQGSEA. This CDR3 contains 13 residues. Trimming cost V 6 bases and J 8 bases, with 17 bases left between them. CDR3 sequence reads: CSVQIGGEDEQFF. The CDR3 nucleotides are TGCAGCGTCCAGATTGGCGGGGAGGATGAGCAGTTCTTC.

The chain joins TRBV5-1 to TRBJ1-4, with 7 bases lining up with TRBD1. Trimming took 4 bases from V and 6 from J; bases not matched to a gene: 12. The CDR3 length is 16 residues. CDR1 and CDR2 from the germline V gene are SGHRS and YFSETQ. In DNA form, the CDR3 reads TGCGCCAGCAGCGGGGGGACAGCCAATTTGCATGAAAAACTGTTTTTT. It specifies CASSGGTANLHEKLFF.

The chain is built from TRBV18 and TRBJ2-3; TRBD1 might be the D (6 bases). CDR3 length: 17 amino acids. Germline-derived CDR1 and CDR2 are KGHSH and LQKENI. V shed 3 bases and J shed 2 bases, with 18 bases lying between them. Here the CDR3 DNA reads TGTGCCAGCTCACCGAGCAAAACAGGGACCCCCACAGATACGCAGTATTTT. As protein: CASSPSKTGTPTDTQYF. Based on the CDR3 plus reference TRBV18 and TRBJ2-3, the full variable domain is NAGVMQNPRHLVRRRGQEARLRCSPMKGHSHVYWYRQLPEEGLKFMVYLQKENIIDESGMPKERFSAEFPKEGPSILRIQQVVRGDSAAYFCASSPSKTGTPTDTQYFGPGTRLTVL.

This clone was counted a single time. J is TRBJ1-2 and V is TRBV2; 9 nucleotides match TRBD1. CDR3 length: 13 amino acids. After removal of 8 bases from V and 1 base from J, the junction contained 2 bases not matched to a gene. Germline assignment: CDR1 SNHLY and CDR2 FYNNEI. The CDR3 region is CASGGQGNYGYTF. CDR3 coding DNA: TGTGCCAGCGGGGGACAGGGTAACTATGGCTACACCTTC.

The chain recombines TRBV11-1 with TRBJ1-2; D unclear. CDR3 size: 14 residues. The germline V and J ends were trimmed by 2 bases and 8 bases, with 15 bases remaining between them. Germline V gene data show CDR1 as SGHAT and CDR2 as FQDESV (reference sequence). This CDR3 is CASSLMGTLSGYTF. Written as DNA, the CDR3 is TGTGCCAGCAGCTTAATGGGTACACTCAGCGGCTACACCTTC.

The genes are TRBV5-1 and TRBJ2-6; 9 bases match TRBD1. Germline CDR1 and CDR2: SGHRS and YFSETQ. The trim removed 3 bases at V and 4 bases at J, leaving 5 bases unmatched. CDR3 length: 16 residues. CDR3 coding DNA: TGCGCCAGCAGCTGGACAGGGGAGTACGGGGCCAACGTCCTGACTTTC. It yields the protein CASSWTGEYGANVLTF.

V gene TRBV6-5 combines with J gene TRBJ1-6; D remains unclear. V was trimmed by 6 bases and J by 4 bases, leaving 4 bases between them. Germline V lookup: CDR1 MNHEY, CDR2 SVGAGI. This CDR3 has 12 residues. The CDR3: CASSRYNSPLHF. CDR3 in DNA: TGTGCCAGCAGCCGGTATAATTCACCCCTCCACTTT.

Here the CDR3 reads CASSLADTTIYGYTF. The CDR3 DNA follows: TGCGCCAGCAGCTTGGCCGACACAACCATCTATGGCTACACCTTC. This sequence joins TRBV5-1 and TRBJ1-2; D not certain. The V gene lost 0 bases and the J gene lost 4 bases, with 13 bases spanning the gap. Germline V lookup: CDR1 SGHRS, CDR2 YFSETQ. The CDR3 spans 15 residues. Full variable domain (missing parts from reference TRBV5-1 and TRBJ1-2): KAGVTQTPRYLIKTRGQQVTLSCSPISGHRSVSWYQQTPGQGLQFLFEYFSETQRNKGNFPGRFSGRQFSNSRSEMNVSTLELGDSALYLCASSLADTTIYGYTFGSGTRLTVV.

This clone was found once. V and J are TRBV14 and TRBJ2-7; D is uncertain. CDR3 length: 12 amino acids. The V gene's germline CDR1 is SGHDN and CDR2 FVKESK. V was clipped by 1 base and J by 10 bases, with 11 bases between them. The CDR3 bases are TGTGCCAGCAGCCAAGCTAGAAGATTACAGTACTTC. Translated: CASSQARRLQYF.

This rearrangement joins TRBV7-9 to TRBJ2-4; D is unclear. Trimming took 5 bases from V and 6 from J, leaving 11 bases between them. This CDR3 region has 13 residues. CDR1 is SEHNR and CDR2 is FQNEAQ in the germline V gene (reference sequence). DNA of the CDR3: TGTGCCAGCAGCCGACTCGGGCTAAACATTCAGTACTTC. This codes for CASSRLGLNIQYF. The variable domain in full, with the rest retrieved from reference TRBV7-9 and TRBJ2-4, is DTGVSQNPRHKITKRGQNVTFRCDPISEHNRLYWYRQTLGQGPEFLTYFQNEAQLEKSRLLSDRFSAERPKGSFSTLEIQRTEQGDSAMYLCASSRLGLNIQYFGAGTRLSVL.

For the CDR3, the DNA is TGTGCCAGCAGTTGGGGCACTGGCTACACCTTC. This encodes CASSWGTGYTF. The chain links TRBV28 to TRBJ1-2; D possibly corresponds to TRBD1 (5 bases). Trimming removed 4 bases at V and 7 bases at J, with 7 bases between. The germline CDR1 and CDR2 sequences are MDHEN and SYDVKM. CDR3 length: 11 residues.

V and J are TRBV2 and TRBJ1-5; D is unresolved. Trimming shortened V by 5 bases and J by 4 bases, and 6 bases separated the two germline ends. Germline V CDR1 and CDR2: SNHLY, FYNNEI. The CDR3 has 12 amino acids. DNA for the CDR3: TGTGCCAGCAGTATGGAGAATCAGCCCCAGCATTTT. Translation gives CASSMENQPQHF.

V is TRBV5-4 and J is TRBJ2-5; D remains ambiguous. V dropped 5 bases and J dropped 3 bases, with 14 bases sitting between them. Germline V lookup: CDR1 SGHNT, CDR2 YYREEE (reference sequence). The CDR3 runs 14 residues. Written as DNA, the CDR3 is TGTGCCAGCAGTCCTCAACCTAGGGAAGAGACCCAGTACTTC. It translates to CASSPQPREETQYF.